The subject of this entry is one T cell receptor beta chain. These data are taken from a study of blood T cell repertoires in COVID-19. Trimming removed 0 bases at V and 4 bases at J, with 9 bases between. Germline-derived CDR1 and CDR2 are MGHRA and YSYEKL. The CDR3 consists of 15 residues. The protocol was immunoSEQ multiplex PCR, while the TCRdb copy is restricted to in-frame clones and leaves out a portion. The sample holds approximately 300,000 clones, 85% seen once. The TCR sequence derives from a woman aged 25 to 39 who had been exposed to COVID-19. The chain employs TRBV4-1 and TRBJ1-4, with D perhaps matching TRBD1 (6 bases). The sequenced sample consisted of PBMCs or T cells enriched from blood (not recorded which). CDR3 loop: CASSQDQGGNEKLFF. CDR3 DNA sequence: TGCGCCAGCAGCCAAGATCAAGGGGGTAATGAAAAACTGTTTTTT.